The T cell receptor (beta chain) described here comes from a study of blood T cell repertoires in COVID-19 (dated by TCRdb to the early 2020s). Study-wide context: Collaborator samples came from the United States, Italy and Spain and covered acute and convalescent phases of COVID-19. HLA class I and class II types, where available, came from metadata supplied by the sample provider rather than from assay-based typing. Samples were obtained from the ongoing ImmuneRACE study (first 160 participants) and from roughly 1,300 subjects provided by 6 global collaborators. The material from the prospective study consisted of cDNA or gDNA derived from T cells, B-cell-depleted T cells, or PBMCs. Deeply sampled blood TCRbeta repertoires from subjects exposed to, actively infected with, or recovered from COVID-19 were included in the dataset. A de-identified subject ID, COVID-19 status, age in years and sex were almost always included in the sample metadata. A freely available public database, intended as a resource for researchers studying the immune response to SARS-CoV-2, is where the repertoires were released. General conclusions and limits of the study: The amount of clinical and demographic metadata varied by source and participant and was provided uncurated.

TCRbeta CDR3 regions were amplified from genomic DNA by means of the immunoSEQ Assay, a bias-controlled multiplex PCR. Under the source paper's analysis protocol: The number of nucleated cells in each sample was estimated from the amplification of reference gene primers within the assay. Sequence reads were collapsed and filtered to measure the absolute abundance of every unique TCRbeta CDR3 rearrangement. For each sample, productive Simpson clonality was calculated as the square root of Simpson's diversity index across productive rearrangements. In TCRdb, the immuneACCESS table is reduced to in-frame sequences with V and J assigned. These tables do not hold every clone; where another copy was compared, an unresolved V gene accounts for under half, and the others remain unexplained. The DNA was the basis for D and trimming; V, J and clone size are from that table. Across this sample there are approximately 300,000 clones, with 85% to 90% seen only once. Together, the top ten hold 6% to 8% of the sample.

The germline V gene encodes CDR1 SGHNT and CDR2 YYREEE (reference sequence). The junction carries 12 bases between V and J, which are trimmed by 3 bases and 2 bases respectively. Its CDR3 holds 14 amino acids, cysteine through phenylalanine. Of the read, only the CDR3 DNA is kept; its 42 bases are in frame from base 1. On this clone itself: It lacks a known antigen. Nothing much larger sits one base from this clone, and base qualities are not available.

One collaborating source in Seattle enrolled patients while the patients were actively infected and followed the patients over time throughout the course of disease. The collaborating institutions used their own protocols to collect whole blood in K2EDTA tubes. For TCRbeta analysis, collaborators shipped samples in one of three forms: frozen whole blood, isolated PBMCs, or DNA extracted from either of those sample types. Sequencing was done on a sample of peripheral blood. The TCR originated in a woman aged 45-59 years with COVID-19, enrolled during active disease. The chain is encoded by TRBV5-4 joined to TRBJ2-7; matching of 6 bases hints at TRBD2 as the D gene. DNA sequence: TGTGCCAGCAGCTCATCTAGCGTTACCTACGAGCAGTACTTC. Its protein product is CASSSSSVTYEQYF.